This passage covers 10 T cell receptor beta chains from one sample sequenced in a study of shared clonotypes between healthy human individuals. Libraries were prepared by immunoSEQ multiplex PCR; TCRdb keeps only in-frame clonotypes and omits some of them. The sample yields about 610,000 clones, 97% seen once. Material for sequencing was naive CD4+ T cells sorted from blood. Subset denoted: CD45RA+ positively selected. Receptors originate from a woman younger than 45 in good health.

The genes are TRBV7-9 and TRBJ1-4, with 7 bases matching TRBD1. The CDR3 is 15 amino acids. Unmatched junction bases numbered 10, after V lost 5 bases and J lost 7 bases. Germline V gives CDR1 SEHNR, CDR2 FQNEAQ (reference sequence). The CDR3 reads CASSTWTGRGEKLFF. The CDR3 coding sequence is TGTGCCAGCAGCACCTGGACAGGCCGGGGTGAAAAACTGTTTTTT.

V and J are TRBV9 and TRBJ1-5, with D tentatively TRBD1 (5 bases). Germline V CDR1 and CDR2: SGDLS, YYNGEE. This CDR3 has 14 amino acids. V was clipped by 2 bases and J by 5 bases, with 11 bases between them. The CDR3 is CASSVSGGDQPQHF. Here the CDR3 DNA reads TGTGCCAGCAGCGTTTCCGGGGGAGATCAGCCCCAGCATTTT.

V gene TRBV28 combines with J gene TRBJ2-4; tentatively, D is TRBD1 or TRBD2 (7 bases each). The length of the CDR3 is 18 residues. The ends were cut back, 3 bases at V and 2 bases at J, with 20 bases in the middle. Germline loops: CDR1 MDHEN, CDR2 SYDVKM. In DNA form, the CDR3 reads TGTGCCAGCAGTTTTGAGGGGAGGGGGCTGCGAACCAAAAACATTCAGTACTTC. Protein: CASSFEGRGLRTKNIQYF.

V usage is TRBV11-2 and J usage is TRBJ1-1; maybe TRBD1 (5 bases). The germline CDR1 and CDR2 sequences are SGHAT and FQNNGV. This CDR3 has 17 residues. V dropped 3 bases and J dropped 1 base, with 18 bases sitting between them. The CDR3 DNA reads TGTGCCAGCAGCTTGGCTACCTGGACAAAAAAGAACACTGAAGCTTTCTTT. It encodes CASSLATWTKKNTEAFF.

The V and J genes are TRBV7-9 and TRBJ2-7; TRBD1 aligns across 7 bases. CDR3 size: 15 residues. The germline gives CDR1 SEHNR, CDR2 FQNEAQ (reference sequence). J gave up 0 bases and V 4 bases, and 6 bases lay outside the gene matches. DNA of the CDR3: TGTGCCAGCAGCTCAAGGGACAGCCACTCCTACGAGCAGTACTTC. This gives the protein CASSSRDSHSYEQYF. The full variable domain, completed using reference TRBV7-9 and TRBJ2-7, is DTGVSQNPRHKITKRGQNVTFRCDPISEHNRLYWYRQTLGQGPEFLTYFQNEAQLEKSRLLSDRFSAERPKGSFSTLEIQRTEQGDSAMYLCASSSRDSHSYEQYFGPGTRLTVT.

The rearrangement joins TRBV5-1 to TRBJ2-7; 7 nucleotides align to TRBD1. J lost 6 bases, V lost 4 bases, and 10 bases had no gene match. This CDR3 is built from 14 residues. Per the germline V gene, CDR1 is SGHRS and CDR2 is YFSETQ. In DNA form, the CDR3 reads TGCGCCAGCAGCCGAGACAGGGCTGGGAGCGAGCAGTACTTC. It encodes CASSRDRAGSEQYF.

The chain combines TRBV10-3 with TRBJ1-2, with 8 bases identical to TRBD1. The CDR3 contains 13 residues. Germline V gene lookup returns CDR1 ENHRY and CDR2 SYGVKD. Trimming removed 0 bases from V and 8 bases from J; junction bases left unmatched: 2. CDR3 residues: CAISESTGVGYTF. As DNA, the CDR3 is TGTGCCATCAGTGAGTCGACAGGGGTCGGCTACACCTTC.

About this clone: Different DNA sequences within this sample yield the same CDR3. The V and J genes are TRBV6-1 and TRBJ1-5, with unresolved D. Germline V lookup: CDR1 MNHNS, CDR2 SASEGT. The CDR3 covers 14 residues. Trimming took 4 bases from V and 2 from J, leaving 9 bases between them. As DNA, the CDR3 is TGTGCCAGCAGTGGGACCGCTGGCAATCAGCCCCAGCATTTT. Protein sequence: CASSGTAGNQPQHF.

The chain is built from TRBV29-1 and TRBJ2-3; the D is unclear. The CDR3 covers 13 residues. Between the trimmed V and J ends, which lost 7 bases and 2 bases, there was a span of 13 bases. The germline CDR1 and CDR2 sequences are SQVTM and ANQGSEA. For the CDR3, the DNA is TGCAGCGCCGGAACACGGTTCACAGATACGCAGTATTTT. Translation: CSAGTRFTDTQYF.

V usage is TRBV27 and J usage is TRBJ2-3; D is uncertain. The CDR3 extends over 15 amino acids. Germline V gene sequence: CDR1 MNHEY, CDR2 SMNVEV (reference sequence). The V and J ends lost 1 base and 1 base respectively, with 9 bases between them. CDR3 in DNA: TGTGCCAGCAGTTTATATCTCAGTGGCACAGATACGCAGTATTTT. Amino acid sequence: CASSLYLSGTDTQYF.